The 14 T cell receptor beta chains below all came from one sample that was sequenced in a study of blood T cells in healthy people across ages (dated by TCRdb to about 2015). Library construction relied on 5' RACE. These reads were obtained on an Illumina HiSeq 2500. A second PCR of roughly 7 to 11 cycles was performed with a sample-barcoded 5' primer and a J-beta primer mix. TCRdb trimmed the raw reads at Q25, called clones with MiXCR and kept productive beta chains. Rows are unified per CDR3 protein, each entry keeping the most common DNA and genes. Across this sample there are 1.4 million to 1.5 million distinct CDR3 sequences, with 42% seen only once. The top ten hold 7.9% of the sample. Sequencing was done on a sample of blood. The receptors were gathered from a woman aged 18-30 years in good health.

The rearrangement links TRBV20-1 to TRBJ1-2; the D is unclear. Between the trimmed V and J ends, which lost 6 bases and 5 bases, there was a span of 22 bases. The CDR3 totals 15 residues. Germline V gene lookup returns CDR1 DFQATT and CDR2 SNEGSKA (reference sequence). This chain's CDR3 is CSARKVGSILYGYTF. The CDR3 nucleotides read TGCAGTGCCCGAAAAGTCGGGTCGATATTGTATGGCTACACCTTC.

The V call is TRBV29-1, the J call TRBJ2-1; D tentatively fits TRBD1 or TRBD2 (5 bases each). This CDR3 has 12 residues. V lost 2 bases and J lost 10, with 12 bases in between. Germline-derived CDR1 and CDR2 are SQVTM and ANQGSEA. The CDR3 region has the DNA TGCAGCGTTGAAAAGAGGGGTTGGGAGCAGTTCTTC. Protein product: CSVEKRGWEQFF.

The V call is TRBV18, the J call TRBJ1-1; D not certain. In germline, CDR1 is KGHSH, CDR2 LQKENI. This CDR3 is 13 amino acids long. The V end lost 10 bases, the J end lost 0 bases, and 12 bases lay between the germline ends. The CDR3 spells CATSKGMNTEAFF. DNA for the CDR3: TGTGCCACCTCCAAGGGCATGAACACTGAAGCTTTCTTT.

V usage is TRBV7-9 and J usage is TRBJ2-7, with D possibly matching TRBD1 (5 bases). V was pared by 5 bases and J by 4 bases, with 18 bases between. This CDR3 contains 15 residues. Per germline, CDR1 SEHNR and CDR2 FQNEAQ (reference sequence). This chain's CDR3 is CASSTTGTRPYEQYF. The CDR3 DNA follows: TGTGCCAGCAGCACCACAGGAACCCGGCCATACGAGCAGTACTTC. The whole variable domain, filled in from reference TRBV7-9 and TRBJ2-7, reads DTGVSQNPRHKITKRGQNVTFRCDPISEHNRLYWYRQTLGQGPEFLTYFQNEAQLEKSRLLSDRFSAERPKGSFSTLEIQRTEQGDSAMYLCASSTTGTRPYEQYFGPGTRLTVT.

The CDR3 is CASSPTNANTGELFF. CDR3 nucleotides: TGTGCCAGCAGCCCTACTAACGCGAACACCGGGGAGCTGTTTTTT. V and J are TRBV7-3 and TRBJ2-2; D gene uncertain. Looked up from germline, CDR1 is SGHTA and CDR2 is FQGTGA. V shed 5 bases and J shed 0 bases, with 10 bases lying between them. The CDR3 sequence is 15 residues long.

V and J are TRBV20-1 and TRBJ2-1; 8 bases agree with TRBD2. Trimming took 5 bases from V and 2 from J; bases not matched to a gene: 5. CDR3 length: 14 amino acids. In germline, CDR1 is DFQATT, CDR2 SNEGSKA (reference sequence). CDR3 in amino acids: CSALGLDAYNEQFF. CDR3 sequence (DNA): TGCAGTGCTCTGGGACTAGACGCCTACAATGAGCAGTTCTTC.

This clonotype turned up a few times. The chain joins TRBV20-1 to TRBJ1-1; D possibly corresponds to TRBD1 (5 bases). The ends were cut back, 3 bases at V and 6 bases at J, with 14 bases in the middle. Germline V gene lookup returns CDR1 DFQATT and CDR2 SNEGSKA (reference sequence). The CDR3 contains 13 residues. DNA for the CDR3: TGCAGTGCTAGGCCAGCGGGGGTCGCTGAAGCTTTCTTT. It codes for CSARPAGVAEAFF.

A few counts support this clonotype. The chain employs TRBV25-1 and TRBJ2-7; D ambiguous. The CDR3 runs to 13 residues. The ends were cut back, 1 base at V and 5 bases at J, with 9 bases in the middle. Germline V CDR1 and CDR2: MGHDK, SYGVNS. CDR3 sequence reads: CASSELGFHEQYF. The CDR3 nucleotides read TGTGCCAGCAGTGAATTGGGGTTCCACGAGCAGTACTTC.

The chain joins TRBV6-1 to TRBJ2-1; no clear D. V lost 5 bases to trimming and J lost 1 base, with 3 bases between them. The CDR3 sequence is 12 residues long. The germline V gene encodes CDR1 MNHNS and CDR2 SASEGT. Written as DNA, the CDR3 is TGTGCCAGCAGTAAATCCTACAATGAGCAGTTCTTC. It specifies CASSKSYNEQFF.

This chain joins TRBV27 and TRBJ1-1; D possibly corresponds to TRBD1 (6 bases). The CDR3 consists of 14 residues. The germline gives CDR1 MNHEY, CDR2 SMNVEV (reference sequence). V lost 6 bases and J 4 bases, leaving 15 bases between the germline ends. The CDR3 nucleotides are TGTGCCAGCAGAGGGGGAGGGGGTGGCACTGAAGCTTTCTTT. Protein product: CASRGGGGGTEAFF.

V and J are TRBV29-1 and TRBJ2-7; D unclear. TRBJ2-5 explains the end of the DNA better; the J call may be wrong. The CDR3 totals 14 residues. Germline V gene data show CDR1 as SQVTM and CDR2 as ANQGSEA. For the CDR3, the DNA is TGCAGCGTTGAGCCAGCTTATCGTACGAAGACCCAGTACTTC. This translates into CSVEPAYRTKTQYF.

This sequence joins TRBV29-1 and TRBJ1-2; 7 positions match TRBD1. Germline CDR1 is SQVTM and CDR2 is ANQGSEA. This CDR3 is built from 11 residues. Trimming cost V 8 bases and J 8 bases; bases outside gene matches: 8. In nucleotides, the CDR3 is TGCAGCAATAGGACAGGCTGGGGCTACACCTTC. Protein product: CSNRTGWGYTF.

The CDR3 DNA follows: TGTGCCAGCAGCCAAGGGACTAGCGGGGGTTACAATGAGCAGTACTTC. It is translated as CASSQGTSGGYNEQYF. The J gene is TRBJ2-5, the V gene TRBV3-1, with TRBD2 matching 13 bases. J gave up 11 bases and V 1 base, and 10 bases lay outside the gene matches. Per germline, CDR1 LGHDT and CDR2 YNNKEL (reference sequence). The CDR3 contains 16 residues.

The genes are TRBV4-1 and TRBJ2-1; 9 bases fit TRBD2. The CDR3 is 17 amino acids. Germline trimming cut 4 bases from V and 8 bases from J; bases unmatched to any gene: 15. Germline V lookup: CDR1 MGHRA, CDR2 YSYEKL. Here the CDR3 DNA reads TGCGCCAGCAGCCCAGAAATTCTAGCGGGGCTATGGGATGAGCAGTTCTTC. Its translation: CASSPEILAGLWDEQFF.